What follows are 30 T cell receptor beta chains derived from one specimen sequenced in a study of response to subunit inactivated influenza vaccine. TCRdb reprocessed the RT-PCR reads via MiXCR and lists one record per CDR3 protein. This sample has about 540,000 distinct CDR3 sequences, with roughly 23% found just once. These data also featured in a second study, about T cells expressing NK-cell markers. From that second work: Researchers built TCR beta cDNA using 5'RACE template switching with UMIs.

This material consisted of CD4+ T cells sorted from PBMCs, taken roughly 12 days after vaccination. These receptors were collected from a man aged 50 to 59 who received an inactivated influenza vaccine.

As to this clonotype: The junction differs from germline at one of its ends, possibly a read error. The CDR3 bases are TGTGCCAGCAGGGATCCAGGGTCTCCGACGTTC. This encodes CASRDPGSPTF. The chain couples TRBV7-3 to TRBJ2-7, with D possibly being TRBD1 (5 bases). The CDR3 totals 11 residues. Germline CDR1 SGHTA, CDR2 FQGTGA.

Only a few counts were recorded for this clonotype. The chain links TRBV5-1 to TRBJ2-3; 9 bases map to TRBD1. The germline CDR1 and CDR2 sequences are SGHRS and YFSETQ. The CDR3 is made up of 16 amino acids. V was pared by 2 bases and J by 4 bases, with 8 bases of the junction left unmatched. As DNA, the CDR3 is TGCGCCAGCAGCTTCCACGGACAGGGGTCCGCAGATACGCAGTATTTT. It encodes CASSFHGQGSADTQYF.

This clonotype has at least ten counts. The chain links TRBV7-9 to TRBJ2-7; 10 nucleotides agree with TRBD1. Germline CDR1 reads SEHNR; CDR2 reads FQNEAQ (reference sequence). The CDR3 sequence is 14 residues long. V lost 5 bases, J lost 5 bases, and 6 bases stayed unmatched. Here the CDR3 DNA reads TGTGCCAGCAGCACGGGACAGGGGAATCACGAGCAGTACTTC. It yields the protein CASSTGQGNHEQYF.

The chain uses TRBV20-1 and TRBJ2-4; 9 bases align to TRBD2. The germline CDR1 and CDR2 sequences are DFQATT and SNEGSKA (reference sequence). The CDR3 runs 13 residues. The V and J ends lost 5 bases and 6 bases, in that order; junction bases with no gene match: 5. CDR3 in amino acids: CSAGAGGGNIQYF. Here the CDR3 DNA reads TGCAGTGCTGGAGCGGGGGGCGGAAACATTCAGTACTTC.

The chain couples TRBV4-2 to TRBJ1-4, with 10 nucleotides matching TRBD1. V gave up 2 bases and J gave up 8 bases; unmatched junction bases: 5. This CDR3 contains 15 residues. Germline V gene data show CDR1 as LGHNA and CDR2 as YNFKEQ. Here the CDR3 reads CASSQRDRGREKLFF. The CDR3 DNA reads as TGTGCCAGCAGCCAAAGGGACAGGGGACGAGAAAAACTGTTTTTT.

In this sample, this clonotype turned up a few times. The gene calls are TRBV20-1 and TRBJ2-1; D gene uncertain. Trimming cost V 0 bases and J 8 bases, with 14 bases left between them. This CDR3 has 14 residues. Germline V gene lookup returns CDR1 DFQATT and CDR2 SNEGSKA (reference sequence). The CDR3 coding sequence is TGCAGTGCTAGAGACCCCGGTGGCGGCGATGAGCAGTTCTTC. Amino acid sequence: CSARDPGGGDEQFF.

J is TRBJ2-1 and V is TRBV7-2; 9 bases agree with TRBD2. Germline V gene lookup returns CDR1 SGHTA and CDR2 FQGNSA. Trimming took 3 bases from V and 4 from J; bases not matched to a gene: 4. This CDR3 has 15 amino acids. Here the CDR3 DNA reads TGTGCCAGCAGCTTGTCCACTAGCGGGTACAATGAGCAGTTCTTC. This translates into CASSLSTSGYNEQFF.

This clonotype was seen once. This chain joins TRBV20-1 and TRBJ2-1, with D tentatively TRBD1 or TRBD2 (5 bases each). V was cut by 3 bases and J by 7 bases, with 16 bases left in between. There are 14 residues in the CDR3. The V gene's germline CDR1 is DFQATT and CDR2 SNEGSKA (reference sequence). CDR3 residues: CSASMAGRGNEQFF. The DNA of the CDR3 is TGCAGTGCTAGCATGGCAGGGAGAGGGAATGAGCAGTTCTTC.

There are a few counts of this clonotype. V is TRBV5-1 and J is TRBJ2-1; weak D call: TRBD2 (5 bases). The V and J ends lost 1 base and 12 bases respectively, with 23 bases between them. Germline lookup yields CDR1 SGHRS and CDR2 YFSETQ. This CDR3 has 16 residues. In DNA form, the CDR3 reads TGCGCCAGCAGCTTGTACGGGGTTCCGGCTCCCGATCGGCAGTTCTTC. Translation gives CASSLYGVPAPDRQFF.

The V and J genes are TRBV20-1 and TRBJ2-7, with a weak D call TRBD1 (5 bases). V was clipped by 1 base and J by 4 bases, with 14 bases between them. This CDR3 contains 14 residues. Germline V gene data show CDR1 as DFQATT and CDR2 as SNEGSKA (reference sequence). The CDR3 region is CSARVMGPGYEQYF. The CDR3 bases are TGCAGTGCTAGAGTAATGGGGCCGGGTTACGAGCAGTACTTC.

This clonotype turned up a few times. The chain couples TRBV6-5 to TRBJ2-1; no firm D call. CDR3 length: 10 amino acids. Germline lookup yields CDR1 MNHEY and CDR2 SVGAGI. V lost 10 bases to trimming and J lost 4 bases, with 5 bases between them. Here the CDR3 reads CAIGYNEQFF. CDR3 sequence (DNA): TGTGCCATCGGATACAATGAGCAGTTCTTC.

CDR3 sequence: CSASRSSGDNYGYTF. CDR3 DNA sequence: TGCAGTGCTAGTCGTAGCTCCGGGGACAACTATGGCTACACCTTC. The rearrangement joins TRBV20-1 to TRBJ1-2, with D perhaps matching TRBD1 (5 bases). The V end was cut by 3 bases, the J end by 2 bases, with 16 bases between. Germline V gives CDR1 DFQATT, CDR2 SNEGSKA (reference sequence). CDR3 size: 15 residues.

This clonotype was counted only a few times. This chain links TRBV6-5 with TRBJ2-1, with TRBD1 matching 9 bases. The germline gives CDR1 MNHEY, CDR2 SVGAGI. The CDR3 length is 14 residues. The V gene end was trimmed by 6 bases and the J gene end by 5 bases; junction bases not matched to a gene: 5. The CDR3 reads CASRLGQGNNEQFF. The CDR3 DNA sequence: TGTGCCAGCAGGCTTGGACAGGGGAACAATGAGCAGTTCTTC.

Many counts were recorded for this clonotype. CDR3 coding DNA: TGTGCCAGCAGCCAGCTAGGGGGGCCTGGCTACACCTTC. The encoded protein is CASSQLGGPGYTF. The chain combines TRBV3-1 with TRBJ1-2; tentatively, D is TRBD1 (6 bases). The CDR3 extends over 13 amino acids. Looked up from germline, CDR1 is LGHDT and CDR2 is YNNKEL (reference sequence). The V end was cut by 3 bases, the J end by 7 bases, with 12 bases between.

On this clonotype itself: Mismatch with germline at one junction end may stem from a read error. V is TRBV6-1 and J is TRBJ2-2, with D perhaps matching TRBD1 (7 bases). The CDR3 loop spans 13 amino acids. Germline CDR1 is MNHNS and CDR2 is SASEGT. CDR3 bases: TGTGCCAGCAGACCGACAGGGTCCGGGGGGCTGTTTTTT. Translating gives CASRPTGSGGLFF.

The rearrangement joins TRBV2 to TRBJ1-1, with 9 bases that match TRBD1. V was pared by 6 bases and J by 4 bases, with 3 bases of the junction left unmatched. The CDR3 length is 13 residues. CDR1 SNHLY and CDR2 FYNNEI come from the germline V gene. DNA of the CDR3: TGTGCCAGCAGGCGGACAGGGGCCACTGAAGCTTTCTTT. This gives the protein CASRRTGATEAFF.

In its sample, this clonotype was seen a few times. This sequence joins TRBV20-1 and TRBJ2-3; 7 nucleotides match TRBD2. CDR3 length: 14 residues. Germline lookup yields CDR1 DFQATT and CDR2 SNEGSKA (reference sequence). Trimming cost V 6 bases and J 2 bases; bases outside gene matches: 8. The CDR3 spells CSALGLEDTDTQYF. CDR3 in DNA: TGCAGTGCACTAGGACTAGAGGACACAGATACGCAGTATTTT.

As to this clonotype: Sequence at one end of the junction differs from germline and may be a read error. The chain recombines TRBV7-2 with TRBJ1-1, with no clear D. Germline V CDR1 and CDR2: SGHTA, FQGNSA. This CDR3 is 13 amino acids long. The CDR3 region is CASTLLRYTEAFF. CDR3 coding DNA: TGTGCCAGCACCTTATTACGTTACACTGAAGCTTTCTTT.

The chain couples TRBV20-1 to TRBJ2-3; D uncertain. CDR3 size: 14 residues. Trimming removed 0 bases from V and 2 bases from J, with 9 bases in between. The germline V gene encodes CDR1 DFQATT and CDR2 SNEGSKA (reference sequence). The DNA of the CDR3 is TGCAGTGCTAGAGATGATGGCTTCACAGATACGCAGTATTTT. It codes for CSARDDGFTDTQYF.

The chain uses TRBV5-1 and TRBJ2-3; D possibly matches TRBD1 or TRBD2 (6 bases each). The germline CDR1 and CDR2 sequences are SGHRS and YFSETQ. The ends were cut back, 1 base at V and 9 bases at J, with 15 bases in the middle. The CDR3 contains 14 residues. In nucleotides, the CDR3 is TGCGCCAGCAGCTTGTTCGGGAGAGGGGGGACGCAGTATTTT. Translating gives CASSLFGRGGTQYF. The full variable domain, with the rest looked up from reference TRBV5-1 and TRBJ2-3, is KAGVTQTPRYLIKTRGQQVTLSCSPISGHRSVSWYQQTPGQGLQFLFEYFSETQRNKGNFPGRFSGRQFSNSRSEMNVSTLELGDSALYLCASSLFGRGGTQYFGPGTRLTVL.

This chain connects TRBV6-1 to TRBJ2-7; 10 positions match TRBD2. Germline V CDR1 and CDR2: MNHNS, SASEGT. This CDR3 spans 15 amino acids. The junction had 7 bases not matched to a gene; V was cut back by 6 bases and J by 2 bases. The CDR3 loop is CASRPPSGGTYEQYF. CDR3 nucleotides: TGTGCCAGCAGACCTCCTAGCGGGGGAACCTACGAGCAGTACTTC.

The chain couples TRBV20-1 to TRBJ2-1; possible D gene TRBD1, 6 bases. V was clipped by 7 bases and J by 4 bases, with 17 bases between them. Germline CDR1 and CDR2: DFQATT and SNEGSKA (reference sequence). The CDR3 has 14 amino acids. Here the CDR3 DNA reads TGCAGTGGCAGGGGCCGGGTGCATTACAATGAGCAGTTCTTC. Encoded protein: CSGRGRVHYNEQFF.

The CDR3 DNA follows: TGTGCCGCTAGCGGGAGGGCCGGGTATGAGCAGTTCTTC. The encoded protein is CAASGRAGYEQFF. V gene TRBV10-3 combines with J gene TRBJ2-1; TRBD2 aligns across 12 bases. Per germline, CDR1 ENHRY and CDR2 SYGVKD. CDR3 length: 13 residues. V gave up 11 bases and J gave up 8 bases; unmatched junction bases: 7.

The genes are TRBV5-1 and TRBJ2-3, with TRBD2 matching over 11 bases. V dropped 0 bases and J dropped 1; count of bases not matched to a gene: 4. CDR1 is SGHRS and CDR2 is YFSETQ in the germline V gene. The length of the CDR3 is 17 residues. This CDR3 reads CASSLAGTSGGTDTQYF. In DNA, the CDR3 is TGCGCCAGCAGCTTGGCCGGGACTAGCGGAGGCACAGATACGCAGTATTTT.

The V call is TRBV9, the J call TRBJ2-5; TRBD1 might be the D (5 bases). CDR3 length: 14 amino acids. Per germline, CDR1 SGDLS and CDR2 YYNGEE. Trimming took 0 bases from V and 5 from J, leaving 11 bases between them. The CDR3 nucleotides are TGTGCCAGCAGCGTAGGGGGCCGTGGTGAGACCCAGTACTTC. This translates into CASSVGGRGETQYF.

This clonotype was recorded at least ten times. The genes are TRBV4-2 and TRBJ1-4; the D is unclear. Trimming removed 0 bases from V and 1 base from J, with 12 bases in between. The CDR3 contains 17 residues. Germline values: CDR1 LGHNA, CDR2 YNFKEQ. In nucleotides, the CDR3 is TGTGCCAGCAGCCAAGAGGCCGTTCGGGTAACTAATGAAAAACTGTTTTTT. It translates to CASSQEAVRVTNEKLFF.

This clonotype was counted a few times. The DNA of the CDR3 is TGTGCCAGCAGCTTATTACTTGGACAGCTCCATCAGCCCCAGCATTTT. This codes for CASSLLLGQLHQPQHF. The chain joins TRBV7-8 to TRBJ1-5, with D perhaps TRBD1 (6 bases). Germline V gene data show CDR1 as SGHVS and CDR2 as FQNEAQ. V dropped 2 bases and J dropped 5 bases, with 16 bases sitting between them. CDR3 length equals 16 residues.

The J gene is TRBJ1-4, the V gene TRBV4-1; 7 positions agree with TRBD1. Trimming took 5 bases from V and 8 from J; bases not matched to a gene: 8. Germline CDR1 and CDR2: MGHRA and YSYEKL. The CDR3 covers 14 residues. As DNA, the CDR3 is TGCGCCAGCAGCGCCGAGGGGGCAGGGGAAAAACTGTTTTTT. Translated: CASSAEGAGEKLFF.

CDR3 protein: CASSLEGRGETQYF. Written as DNA, the CDR3 is TGCGCCAGCAGCTTGGAGGGCAGGGGGGAGACCCAGTACTTC. The chain is built from TRBV5-1 and TRBJ2-5, with 7 bases fitting TRBD1. V was pared by 0 bases and J by 5 bases, with 4 bases of the junction left unmatched. Germline CDR1 is SGHRS and CDR2 is YFSETQ. The CDR3 has 14 amino acids. Filled out from reference TRBV5-1 and TRBJ2-5, the complete variable domain reads KAGVTQTPRYLIKTRGQQVTLSCSPISGHRSVSWYQQTPGQGLQFLFEYFSETQRNKGNFPGRFSGRQFSNSRSEMNVSTLELGDSALYLCASSLEGRGETQYFGPGTRLLVL.

The chain is built from TRBV21-1 and TRBJ1-6; TRBD1 reflects the table's D call only, with no check against the DNA. TRBV21-1 represents a pseudogene. CDR3 size: 17 residues. The CDR3 nucleotides read TGTGCCAGCAGCAAAGTGAACAGGGATTCCTATAATTCACCCCTCCACTTT. Its protein product is CASSKVNRDSYNSPLHF.